Listed here are 31 T cell receptor beta chains from one sample, sequenced in a study of shared clonotypes between healthy human individuals. Sequencing used immunoSEQ multiplex PCR; TCRdb keeps in-frame clones, though not all of them. The table lists about 2.4 million clones, 80% to 95% of them singletons. Sequences were obtained from naive CD4+ T cells from PBMCs. Subset of the sample: CD45RA+ positively selected. The receptor source for this set is a man in his late teens or twenties in good health. Some clones in this sample may be carry-over from other donors' samples.

A note on this clone: This sample includes further DNA sequences coding for the same CDR3. The V gene is TRBV19, the J gene TRBJ2-3; D gene ambiguous. V lost 3 bases, J lost 6 bases, and 4 bases lay in between. This CDR3 is 11 amino acids long. Per the germline V gene, CDR1 is LNHDA and CDR2 is SQIVND (reference sequence). The CDR3 DNA follows: TGTGCCAGTAGTATTACTGATACGCAGTATTTT. Translating it yields CASSITDTQYF.

The chain joins TRBV5-1 to TRBJ1-1; D possibly corresponds to TRBD1 (5 bases). With 2 bases removed from V and 1 base from J, the gap between germline ends came to 12 bases. Germline V gene data show CDR1 as SGHRS and CDR2 as YFSETQ. The CDR3 is 15 amino acids. The CDR3 region is CASSFSARGNTEAFF. CDR3 in DNA: TGCGCCAGCAGCTTTAGCGCGAGGGGGAACACTGAAGCTTTCTTT.

This chain connects TRBV5-1 to TRBJ2-5; D unclear. V gave up 7 bases and J gave up 2 bases, with 15 bases separating them. Germline assignment: CDR1 SGHRS and CDR2 YFSETQ. CDR3 length: 14 residues. The CDR3 spells CASGSRTGQETQYF. Here the CDR3 DNA reads TGCGCCAGCGGTTCGAGGACCGGGCAAGAGACCCAGTACTTC.

This clone has a single count. At the DNA level, this CDR3 is encoded by other sequences in the same sample as well. The CDR3 reads CASSAKGNTEAFF. For the CDR3, the DNA is TGTGCCAGCAGCGCCAAGGGGAACACTGAAGCTTTCTTT. V usage is TRBV6-1 and J usage is TRBJ1-1; the D is unclear. CDR3 size: 13 residues. Germline values: CDR1 MNHNS, CDR2 SASEGT. V was clipped by 6 bases and J by 1 base, with 9 bases between them.

The CDR3 DNA reads TGTGCCATCAGTGGGAGCCCCAATCAGCCCCAGCATTTT. It yields the protein CAISGSPNQPQHF. The chain couples TRBV10-3 to TRBJ1-5, with D unclear. The CDR3 length is 13 residues. Germline V gives CDR1 ENHRY, CDR2 SYGVKD. Trimming removed 4 bases from V and 3 bases from J, with 7 bases in between.

V usage is TRBV5-4 and J usage is TRBJ2-3, with 11 bases fitting TRBD2. This CDR3 contains 15 residues. CDR1 and CDR2 (germline): SGHNT, YYREEE (reference sequence). V trimming: 1 base; J trimming: 5 bases; junction bases outside the gene matches: 3. The DNA for the CDR3 is TGTGCCAGCAGCTTGCTAGCGGGAGGCGAAGATACGCAGTATTTT. Residues: CASSLLAGGEDTQYF.

The chain recombines TRBV21-1 with TRBJ2-5; TRBD1 is the table's D call, not checked against the DNA. TRBV21-1 is deemed a pseudogene. This CDR3 comprises 17 residues. The CDR3 bases are TGTGCCAGCAGCAAAGCATTCACCCGGGACAGGGGTGAGACCCAGTACTTC. Its translation: CASSKAFTRDRGETQYF.

The count of this clone is one. The V gene is TRBV7-9, the J gene TRBJ2-1, with TRBD2 matching over 12 bases. The CDR3 sequence is 18 residues long. V shed 0 bases, J shed 3 bases, and the junction held 6 bases outside the gene matches. Germline V gene data show CDR1 as SEHNR and CDR2 as FQNEAQ (reference sequence). CDR3 amino acids: CASSLARLAGVGYNEQFF. CDR3 sequence (DNA): TGTGCCAGCAGCTTAGCCAGACTAGCGGGAGTGGGCTACAATGAGCAGTTCTTC.

The rearrangement uses TRBV5-1 and TRBJ1-2; 7 bases fit TRBD1. Trimming removed 7 bases from V and 8 bases from J; junction bases left unmatched: 11. CDR1 and CDR2 from the germline V gene are SGHRS and YFSETQ. The CDR3 sequence is 13 residues long. CDR3: CASRGQTLEGYTF. The DNA for the CDR3 is TGCGCCAGCCGGGGACAGACCCTCGAGGGCTACACCTTC.

The J gene is TRBJ2-3, the V gene TRBV6-1; D remains ambiguous. CDR1 MNHNS and CDR2 SASEGT come from the germline V gene. The CDR3 is 12 residues long. V lost 6 bases and J 6 bases, leaving 10 bases between the germline ends. The CDR3 loop reads CASSYPPDTQYF. In nucleotides, the CDR3 is TGTGCCAGCAGCTATCCCCCGGATACGCAGTATTTT.

This chain joins TRBV18 and TRBJ1-3, with 8 positions matching TRBD1. The V gene end was trimmed by 3 bases and the J gene end by 2 bases; junction bases not matched to a gene: 9. The CDR3 is 17 residues long. The germline gives CDR1 KGHSH, CDR2 LQKENI. DNA for the CDR3: TGTGCCAGCTCACCTCGTATTGGCAGGGGGCCTGGAAACACCATATATTTT. Translated: CASSPRIGRGPGNTIYF.

Concerning this clone itself: The same CDR3 is also encoded by other DNA sequences in this sample. V gene TRBV28 combines with J gene TRBJ1-1, with D possibly being TRBD1 (5 bases). The germline CDR1 and CDR2 sequences are MDHEN and SYDVKM. The CDR3 has 15 residues. The ends were cut back, 4 bases at V and 0 bases at J, with 12 bases in the middle. CDR3 sequence reads: CASSSPGRMNTEAFF. CDR3 nucleotide sequence: TGTGCCAGCAGTTCCCCGGGACGCATGAACACTGAAGCTTTCTTT.

The V and J genes are TRBV28 and TRBJ2-2; 11 bases line up with TRBD2. This CDR3 has 15 amino acids. Germline-derived CDR1 and CDR2 are MDHEN and SYDVKM. J lost 4 bases, V lost 6 bases, and 4 bases had no gene match. The CDR3 nucleotides are TGTGCCAGCAGACTAGCGGGAGTTTCCACCGGGGAGCTGTTTTTT. The encoded protein is CASRLAGVSTGELFF.

V gene TRBV7-3 combines with J gene TRBJ2-1, with TRBD2 matching 10 bases. Germline assignment: CDR1 SGHTA and CDR2 FQGTGA. The length of the CDR3 is 16 residues. The V gene end was trimmed by 4 bases and the J gene end by 0 bases; junction bases not matched to a gene: 3. CDR3 sequence: CASSSIAGGSYNEQFF. The CDR3, as DNA: TGTGCCAGCAGCTCCATAGCGGGGGGCTCCTACAATGAGCAGTTCTTC.

The chain carries TRBV27 and TRBJ1-5; D is uncertain. This CDR3 has 14 residues. V was cut by 6 bases and J by 9 bases, with 18 bases left in between. Germline values: CDR1 MNHEY, CDR2 SMNVEV (reference sequence). The CDR3 DNA sequence: TGTGCCAGCAGCCCCCCCGGGGAAAAATGGCCCCAGCATTTT. This codes for CASSPPGEKWPQHF.

This clone was seen only a few times. The rearrangement links TRBV10-1 to TRBJ2-7; 9 bases are shared with TRBD1. Germline-derived CDR1 and CDR2 are WNHNN and SYGVQD (reference sequence). After removal of 9 bases from V and 1 base from J, the junction contained 7 bases not matched to a gene. This CDR3 has 14 residues. The CDR3 spells CASQPGTGSYEQYF. In DNA, the CDR3 is TGCGCCAGTCAGCCCGGGACAGGGTCCTACGAGCAGTACTTC.

The chain is built from TRBV28 and TRBJ2-3, with D unresolved. V lost 2 bases, J lost 0 bases, and 6 bases lay in between. The CDR3 runs 14 residues. The V gene's germline CDR1 is MDHEN and CDR2 SYDVKM. The CDR3 DNA reads TGTGCCAGCAGTTTACAGGCGAGCACAGATACGCAGTATTTT. Amino acid sequence: CASSLQASTDTQYF.

This clone was detected only a few times. V usage is TRBV9 and J usage is TRBJ1-5; D uncertain. CDR1 SGDLS and CDR2 YYNGEE come from the germline V gene. The CDR3 has 14 residues. The V and J ends lost 0 bases and 4 bases respectively, with 8 bases between them. The CDR3 coding sequence is TGTGCCAGCAGCGTAGAAGCCGAGAATCAGCCCCAGCATTTT. Translating it yields CASSVEAENQPQHF.

The J gene is TRBJ2-3, the V gene TRBV5-4, with D possibly matching TRBD2 (6 bases). CDR3 length equals 16 residues. Germline V lookup: CDR1 SGHNT, CDR2 YYREEE (reference sequence). V lost 4 bases to trimming and J lost 0 bases, with 15 bases between them. CDR3 bases: TGTGCCAGCAGCCAGGCGGCGGGAATGAGCACAGATACGCAGTATTTT. Protein product: CASSQAAGMSTDTQYF.

About this clone: The germline gene is not matched at one end of the junction; a read error may be the cause. The sample holds other DNA sequences that translate to the same CDR3. V and J are TRBV5-1 and TRBJ1-2; 9 bases fit TRBD1. Germline V gene data show CDR1 as SGHRS and CDR2 as YFSETQ. This CDR3 has 16 amino acids. The CDR3 nucleotides read TGTGCCACCGCCCCCCAACCGGGACAGGGAAACTATGGCTACACCTTC. Translation gives CATAPQPGQGNYGYTF.

The count of this clone is one. This sequence joins TRBV15 and TRBJ1-2; TRBD1 matches 7 bases. The CDR3 runs to 14 residues. The germline CDR1 and CDR2 sequences are LNHNV and YYDKDF (reference sequence). V was clipped by 3 bases and J by 8 bases; unmatched bases: 9. CDR3 nucleotide sequence: TGTGCCACCAGCAGGAATCAGGGGGTAGGCGGCTACACCTTC. Its protein product is CATSRNQGVGGYTF.

This clone is a singleton in its sample. This chain links TRBV7-9 with TRBJ2-1; no clear D gene. Germline CDR1 SEHNR, CDR2 FQNEAQ (reference sequence). The CDR3 extends over 15 amino acids. V was cut by 0 bases and J by 4 bases, with 10 bases left in between. As DNA, the CDR3 is TGTGCCAGCAGCTTAGCGGGCCTCTCATACAATGAGCAGTTCTTC. This codes for CASSLAGLSYNEQFF.

This chain joins TRBV27 and TRBJ2-7; 7 nucleotides line up with TRBD1. Trimming removed 5 bases from V and 9 bases from J; junction bases left unmatched: 10. The length of the CDR3 is 13 residues. Per germline, CDR1 MNHEY and CDR2 SMNVEV (reference sequence). The CDR3 DNA reads as TGTGCCAGCAGTCAGGGGGACCCATCTTTGCAGTACTTC. Translating it yields CASSQGDPSLQYF.

As concerns this clone: One end of the junction does not line up with germline, which may come from a read error. The chain employs TRBV28 and TRBJ2-7, with D unresolved. This CDR3 is 14 amino acids long. Germline V gene lookup returns CDR1 MDHEN and CDR2 SYDVKM. In nucleotides, the CDR3 is TGTGCCAGCAGTCGCTGGTCAGTATCCTTCGAGCAGTACTTC. As protein: CASSRWSVSFEQYF. Full variable domain (remainder filled in from reference TRBV28 and TRBJ2-7): DVKVTQSSRYLVKRTGEKVFLECVQDMDHENMFWYRQDPGLGLRLIYFSYDVKMKEKGDIPEGYSVSREKKERFSLILESASTNQTSMYLCASSRWSVSFEQYFGPGTRLTVT.

The gene calls are TRBV2 and TRBJ2-1, with D perhaps assigned TRBD1 or TRBD2 (6 bases each). The germline V gene has CDR1 SNHLY and CDR2 FYNNEI. Trimming stripped 4 bases from V and 6 bases from J, with 16 bases between. CDR3 size: 15 residues. The CDR3 DNA reads TGTGCCAGCAGTGGAGACAGGACTACGAGCAATGAGCAGTTCTTC. Its protein is CASSGDRTTSNEQFF. The complete variable domain, with remaining parts taken from reference TRBV2 and TRBJ2-1, reads EPEVTQTPSHQVTQMGQEVILRCVPISNHLYFYWYRQILGQKVEFLVSFYNNEISEKSEIFDDQFSVERPDGSNFTLKIRSTKLEDSAMYFCASSGDRTTSNEQFFGPGTRLTVL.

This clone has only one observation. The junction differs from germline at one of its ends, possibly a read error. This chain connects TRBV28 to TRBJ2-7, with 8 bases lining up with TRBD1. The V gene's germline CDR1 is MDHEN and CDR2 SYDVKM. The CDR3 is made up of 13 amino acids. The CDR3 coding sequence is TGTGCCAGCAGCGCCTTGAACGGACAGGGAATCTTCTTC. It is translated as CASSALNGQGIFF. The complete variable domain, with remaining parts taken from reference TRBV28 and TRBJ2-7, reads DVKVTQSSRYLVKRTGEKVFLECVQDMDHENMFWYRQDPGLGLRLIYFSYDVKMKEKGDIPEGYSVSREKKERFSLILESASTNQTSMYLCASSALNGQGIFFGPGTRLTVT.

The chain joins TRBV6-1 to TRBJ1-2; the D gene is possibly TRBD1 (6 bases). V was shortened by 2 bases and J by 6 bases, with 13 bases between the two germline ends. CDR1 and CDR2 from the germline V gene are MNHNS and SASEGT. The CDR3 contains 14 residues. CDR3 bases: TGTGCCAGCAGTGAAAATCCCGGGGGCGATGGCTACACCTTC. It translates to CASSENPGGDGYTF.

The V gene is TRBV6-6, the J gene TRBJ1-1, with 7 bases lining up with TRBD1. Per the germline V gene, CDR1 is MNHNY and CDR2 is SVGAGI (reference sequence). The V and J ends lost 6 bases and 1 base, in that order; junction bases with no gene match: 8. The CDR3 covers 15 residues. CDR3 nucleotide sequence: TGTGCCAGCAGCCGGACAGGTCCAGGGAACACTGAAGCTTTCTTT. As protein: CASSRTGPGNTEAFF.

V and J are TRBV4-1 and TRBJ2-7, with 9 nucleotides matching TRBD2. CDR3 length equals 15 residues. Germline V gene sequence: CDR1 MGHRA, CDR2 YSYEKL. J lost 3 bases, V lost 4 bases, and 7 bases had no gene match. CDR3 sequence (DNA): TGCGCCAGCAGCCGTTTAGCGGGAGTCGTCTACGAGCAGTACTTC. Its translation: CASSRLAGVVYEQYF.

Concerning this clone: Germline is not matched at one junction end, which may reflect a read error. The CDR3 is CASTGTVGDLGGSTIYF. The CDR3 DNA reads as TGTGCCAGCACCGGGACCGTGGGAGATCTTGGTGGAAGCACCATATATTTT. The chain carries TRBV5-4 and TRBJ1-3; weak D call: TRBD1 (5 bases). Germline CDR1 SGHNT, CDR2 YYREEE (reference sequence). The CDR3 runs to 17 residues.

The chain employs TRBV7-3 and TRBJ2-5; 7 bases map to TRBD1. The V segment lost 2 bases and the J segment 5 bases; nucleotides outside the gene matches: 8. The CDR3 runs 15 residues. Germline assignment: CDR1 SGHTA and CDR2 FQGTGA. This chain's CDR3 is CASSLLGTGDETQYF. Written as DNA, the CDR3 is TGTGCCAGCAGCTTATTAGGTACAGGGGACGAGACCCAGTACTTC.